This record concerns one T cell receptor beta chain sequence. Its matching antigen is unknown. V was pared by 3 bases and J by 0 bases, with 7 bases between. Germline-derived CDR1 and CDR2 are SGDLS and YYNGEE. The CDR3 runs to 15 residues. Profiling relied on immunoSEQ multiplex PCR, and the TCRdb table lists in-frame clones only, not all of them. The sample shows about 240,000 clones, about 80% of them seen only once. The sample comes from a study of Tregs in tolerant kidney transplant recipients. Unstimulated regulatory T cells (CD4+CD25+CD127-), CD4+CD25- non-regulatory cells, CD4 and CD8 cells were FACS-sorted from thawed PBMCs. The study, taken as a whole, reports: No direct test of biological reproducibility was done here. Activated donor B cell expansion appeared to reveal the most relevant donor-specific TCRbeta repertoire. Few patients were studied, so findings need validation in larger groups.

The sample comprised CD4+ T cells from blood. The V call is TRBV9, the J call TRBJ2-6; no reliable D call. The sequence came from a human donor in good health. The CDR3 DNA follows: TGTGCCAGCAGCGAAAATCCCTCTGGGGCCAACGTCCTGACTTTC. Translating gives CASSENPSGANVLTF. Filled out from reference TRBV9 and TRBJ2-6, the complete variable domain reads DSGVTQTPKHLITATGQRVTLRCSPRSGDLSVYWYQQSLDQGLQFLIQYYNGEERAKGNILERFSAQQFPDLHSELNLSSLELGDSALYFCASSENPSGANVLTFGAGSRLTVL.